Following are 19 T cell receptor beta chains from one sample sequenced in a study of blood T cell repertoires in COVID-19. Measured with immunoSEQ multiplex PCR; TCRdb has only the in-frame clones, and not every one. Of fewer than 250,000 clones listed, around 90% were seen once; the top ten hold approximately 15%. The sequencing sample was made of PBMCs or T cells enriched from blood (not recorded which). Every receptor here comes from a man aged 25-45 years who had been exposed to COVID-19.

This sequence joins TRBV5-1 and TRBJ2-7; D is uncertain. CDR3 length equals 12 residues. CDR1 and CDR2 from the germline V gene are SGHRS and YFSETQ. Trimming pared 5 bases from V and 2 bases from J, leaving 8 bases between. The CDR3 nucleotides read TGCGCCAGCAGGACGGGTACCTACGAGCAGTACTTC. Translation: CASRTGTYEQYF.

The rearrangement joins TRBV29-1 to TRBJ1-5, with D possibly matching TRBD1 (6 bases). This CDR3 region has 13 residues. V was pared by 6 bases and J by 7 bases, with 16 bases between. Germline CDR1 and CDR2: SQVTM and ANQGSEA. CDR3 coding DNA: TGCAGCGTGTCGGACAGCCCCCACCAGCCCCAGCATTTT. It translates to CSVSDSPHQPQHF.

J is TRBJ1-5 and V is TRBV4-1; 9 positions agree with TRBD1. This CDR3 spans 14 amino acids. V lost 5 bases and J lost 4; bases outside the gene matches: 3. Germline values: CDR1 MGHRA, CDR2 YSYEKL. The CDR3 DNA is TGCGCCAGCAGCTCACAGGGGGCTAATCAGCCCCAGCATTTT. This codes for CASSSQGANQPQHF.

The V call is TRBV6-4, the J call TRBJ2-1; 8 bases are a match to TRBD2. This CDR3 spans 16 amino acids. The ends lost 2 bases at V and 7 bases at J; junction bases unmatched: 10. Per germline, CDR1 MRHNA and CDR2 SNTAGT. The CDR3 nucleotides are TGTGCCAGCAGTGACGTTGAGCGGGGGCCGGGTAATGAGCAGTTCTTC. It translates to CASSDVERGPGNEQFF.

V and J are TRBV4-2 and TRBJ1-2; 9 positions agree with TRBD1. The CDR3 runs 24 residues. Germline V gene lookup returns CDR1 LGHNA and CDR2 YNFKEQ. V lost 3 bases, J lost 0 bases, and 29 bases stayed unmatched. CDR3 amino acids: CASSHPGQGKSIPGQGKSNYGYTF. CDR3 sequence (DNA): TGTGCCAGCAGCCACCCGGGACAGGGAAAATCGATACCGGGACAGGGAAAATCTAACTATGGCTACACCTTC.

J is TRBJ2-1 and V is TRBV27, with 12 nucleotides matching TRBD2. The CDR3 length is 17 residues. Germline lookup yields CDR1 MNHEY and CDR2 SMNVEV (reference sequence). The V segment lost 5 bases and the J segment 3 bases; nucleotides outside the gene matches: 8. Written as DNA, the CDR3 is TGTGCCAGCAGTCCAACCATACTAGCGGGGGGCTACAATGAGCAGTTCTTC. Protein product: CASSPTILAGGYNEQFF.

V gene TRBV27 combines with J gene TRBJ2-7; 8 positions agree with TRBD1. This CDR3 has 15 amino acids. The J segment lost 2 bases and the V segment lost 6 bases, leaving 9 bases of the junction unmatched. Germline CDR1 and CDR2: MNHEY and SMNVEV (reference sequence). The CDR3 DNA reads TGTGCCAGCAGCCTCCGGACAGGGTCTGCCTACGAGCAGTACTTC. Amino acid sequence: CASSLRTGSAYEQYF.

The gene calls are TRBV6-2 or TRBV6-3 and TRBJ2-3; 7 bases are shared with TRBD2. Germline V lookup: CDR1 MNHEY, CDR2 SVGEGT. The V segment lost 5 bases and the J segment 2 bases; nucleotides outside the gene matches: 7. This CDR3 comprises 15 residues. The CDR3 DNA sequence: TGTGCCAGCAGTACTTTGGGACTAACCACAGATACGCAGTATTTT. Its protein is CASSTLGLTTDTQYF.

CDR3 loop: CASSTTPGLNNSPLHF. The CDR3 DNA reads TGTGCCAGCAGCACAACCCCGGGACTTAACAATTCACCCCTCCACTTT. The chain employs TRBV9 and TRBJ1-6, with D possibly matching TRBD1 (5 bases). The V end lost 4 bases, the J end lost 7 bases, and 18 bases lay between the germline ends. Looked up from germline, CDR1 is SGDLS and CDR2 is YYNGEE. This CDR3 is 16 amino acids long.

Only one count was recorded for this clone. The chain combines TRBV18 with TRBJ2-7; weak D call: TRBD1 (6 bases). The germline V and J ends were trimmed by 0 bases and 6 bases, with 12 bases remaining between them. The CDR3 is 14 residues long. In germline, CDR1 is KGHSH, CDR2 LQKENI. The CDR3, as DNA: TGTGCCAGCTCACCACCGGGGTCAGGGGCCGAGCAGTACTTC. Protein product: CASSPPGSGAEQYF.

This clone was found a few times. The rearrangement joins TRBV2 to TRBJ2-5; 8 nucleotides line up with TRBD2. The CDR3 length is 14 residues. Germline V gives CDR1 SNHLY, CDR2 FYNNEI. The trim removed 4 bases at V and 3 bases at J, leaving 4 bases unmatched. CDR3 sequence: CASSVVTSEETQYF. In nucleotides, the CDR3 is TGTGCCAGCAGTGTAGTGACTAGCGAAGAGACCCAGTACTTC.

The V call is TRBV14, the J call TRBJ2-1, with 11 bases that match TRBD2. The CDR3 sequence is 15 residues long. V gave up 3 bases and J gave up 10 bases; unmatched junction bases: 8. Germline loops: CDR1 SGHDN, CDR2 FVKESK. DNA of the CDR3: TGTGCCAGCAGCCAGTGGGGACTAGCGGAGAAGGAGCAGTTCTTC. Its protein product is CASSQWGLAEKEQFF.

The chain has TRBV7-3 and TRBJ2-2; 10 nucleotides match TRBD1. CDR1 SGHTA and CDR2 FQGTGA come from the germline V gene. V shed 2 bases, J shed 6 bases, and the junction held 0 bases outside the gene matches. This CDR3 comprises 14 residues. The CDR3 loop reads CASSLGTGAGELFF. The CDR3 DNA is TGTGCCAGCAGCTTAGGGACAGGGGCCGGGGAGCTGTTTTTT.

A single count supports this clone. CDR3 nucleotides: TGCGCCAGCAGCCCTCGGGGGACCGGTGAGCAGTTCTTC. Its translation: CASSPRGTGEQFF. The genes are TRBV5-1 and TRBJ2-1; D may be TRBD2 (6 bases). The CDR3 runs to 13 residues. Germline-derived CDR1 and CDR2 are SGHRS and YFSETQ. Between the trimmed V and J ends, which lost 4 bases and 9 bases, there was a span of 14 bases.

The chain joins TRBV12-3 or TRBV12-4 to TRBJ1-1, with D uncertain. The CDR3 consists of 13 residues. The V end was cut by 2 bases, the J end by 7 bases, with 11 bases between. CDR3 region: CASSLTPYSEAFF. CDR3 bases: TGTGCCAGCAGTTTAACACCATACAGTGAAGCTTTCTTT.

The rearrangement uses TRBV6-1 and TRBJ1-3; TRBD1 matches at 12 bases. Germline-derived CDR1 and CDR2 are MNHNS and SASEGT. The V and J ends lost 3 bases and 4 bases, in that order; junction bases with no gene match: 7. The CDR3 spans 17 residues. The CDR3 is CASSEGTGGVGGNTIYF. Written as DNA, the CDR3 is TGTGCCAGCAGTGAGGGGACAGGGGGCGTCGGCGGAAACACCATATATTTT.

The chain links TRBV2 to TRBJ2-3; 8 bases map to TRBD2. The junction had 4 bases not matched to a gene; V was cut back by 2 bases and J by 3 bases. The length of the CDR3 is 15 residues. Germline CDR1 and CDR2: SNHLY and FYNNEI. CDR3 protein: CASSEPGLETDTQYF. The CDR3 DNA sequence: TGTGCCAGCAGTGAACCGGGACTAGAAACAGATACGCAGTATTTT.

This chain uses TRBV12-3 or TRBV12-4 with TRBJ1-1; D gene uncertain. There are 13 residues in the CDR3. V was clipped by 5 bases and J by 4 bases, with 11 bases between them. Here the CDR3 reads CASSRDMGTEAFF. CDR3 DNA sequence: TGTGCCAGCAGTAGAGACATGGGCACTGAAGCTTTCTTT.

The chain employs TRBV7-2 and TRBJ1-6; tentatively, D is TRBD1 (6 bases). This CDR3 region has 17 residues. Deletions cut 2 bases from V and 10 bases from J, with 21 bases between. Per the germline V gene, CDR1 is SGHTA and CDR2 is FQGNSA. The CDR3: CASSLRSYRAERSPLHF. The CDR3 DNA reads as TGTGCCAGCAGCTTAAGATCCTACAGGGCGGAGAGATCACCCCTCCACTTT.